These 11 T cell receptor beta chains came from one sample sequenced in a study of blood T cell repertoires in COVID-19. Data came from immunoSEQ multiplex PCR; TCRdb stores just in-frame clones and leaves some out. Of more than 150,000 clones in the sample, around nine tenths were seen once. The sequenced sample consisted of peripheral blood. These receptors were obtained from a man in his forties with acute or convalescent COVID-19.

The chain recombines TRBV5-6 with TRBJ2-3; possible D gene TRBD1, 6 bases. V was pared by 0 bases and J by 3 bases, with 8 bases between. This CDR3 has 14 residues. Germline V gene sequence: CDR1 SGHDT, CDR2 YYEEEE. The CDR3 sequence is CASSLGGHTDTQYF. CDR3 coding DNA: TGTGCCAGCAGCTTGGGGGGGCATACAGATACGCAGTATTTT.

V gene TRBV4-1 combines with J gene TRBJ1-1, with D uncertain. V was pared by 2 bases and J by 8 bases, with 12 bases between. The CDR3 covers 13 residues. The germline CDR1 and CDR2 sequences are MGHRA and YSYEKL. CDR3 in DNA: TGCGCCAGCAGCCAACAGAACGATATCGAAGCTTTCTTT. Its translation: CASSQQNDIEAFF.

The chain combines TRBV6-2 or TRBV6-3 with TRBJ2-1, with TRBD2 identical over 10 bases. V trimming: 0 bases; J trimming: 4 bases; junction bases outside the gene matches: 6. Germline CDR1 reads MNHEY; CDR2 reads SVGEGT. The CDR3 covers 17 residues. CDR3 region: CASSYSTSGGDYNEQFF. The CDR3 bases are TGTGCCAGCAGTTACTCGACGAGCGGGGGGGATTACAATGAGCAGTTCTTC.

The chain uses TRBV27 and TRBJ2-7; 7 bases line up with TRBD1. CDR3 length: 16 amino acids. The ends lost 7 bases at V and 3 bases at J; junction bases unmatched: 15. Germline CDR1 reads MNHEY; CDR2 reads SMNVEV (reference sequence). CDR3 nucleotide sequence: TGTGCCAGCACCCGGACAGGTCGTTCGAGCTTCTACGAGCAGTACTTC. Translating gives CASTRTGRSSFYEQYF.

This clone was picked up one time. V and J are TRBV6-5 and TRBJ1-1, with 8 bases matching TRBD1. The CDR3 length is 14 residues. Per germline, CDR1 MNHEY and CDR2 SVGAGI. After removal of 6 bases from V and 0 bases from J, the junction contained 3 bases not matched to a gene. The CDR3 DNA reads TGTGCCAGCAGGGAGACAGGGGTGAACACTGAAGCTTTCTTT. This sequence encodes CASRETGVNTEAFF.

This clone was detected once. The DNA of the CDR3 is TGTGCCAGCAGCTTAGGTGGGGACAACCAAGAGACCCAGTACTTC. Protein sequence: CASSLGGDNQETQYF. The V and J genes are TRBV11-3 and TRBJ2-5, with a possible D match to TRBD1 (6 bases). Between the trimmed V and J ends, which lost 1 base and 0 bases, there was a span of 9 bases. Germline V gene lookup returns CDR1 SGHNT and CDR2 YENEEA. The CDR3 sequence is 15 residues long.

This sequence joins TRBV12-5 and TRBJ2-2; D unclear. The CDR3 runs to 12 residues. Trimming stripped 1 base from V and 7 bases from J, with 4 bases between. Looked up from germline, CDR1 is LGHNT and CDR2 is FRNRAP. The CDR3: CASGLANGELFF. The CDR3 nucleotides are TGTGCTAGTGGTTTGGCCAACGGGGAGCTGTTTTTT.

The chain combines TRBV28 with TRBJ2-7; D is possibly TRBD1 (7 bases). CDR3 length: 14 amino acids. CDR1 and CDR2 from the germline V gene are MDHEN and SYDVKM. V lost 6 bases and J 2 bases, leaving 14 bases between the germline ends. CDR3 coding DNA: TGTGCCAGCAGCCTGACAGGGAGGACCTACGAGCAGTACTTC. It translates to CASSLTGRTYEQYF.

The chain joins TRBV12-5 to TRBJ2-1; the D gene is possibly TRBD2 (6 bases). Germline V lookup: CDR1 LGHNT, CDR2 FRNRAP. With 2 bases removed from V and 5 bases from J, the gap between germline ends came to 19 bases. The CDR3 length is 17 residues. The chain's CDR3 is CASGLRIGPGGNNEQFF. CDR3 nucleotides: TGTGCTAGTGGTTTGAGGATAGGACCCGGAGGGAACAATGAGCAGTTCTTC.

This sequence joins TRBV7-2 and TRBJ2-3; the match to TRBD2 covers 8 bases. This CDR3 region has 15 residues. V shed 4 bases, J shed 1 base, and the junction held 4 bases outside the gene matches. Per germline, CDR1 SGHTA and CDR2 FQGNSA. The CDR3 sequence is CASSSRAGGTDTQYF. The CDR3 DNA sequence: TGTGCCAGCAGCTCTCGAGCGGGGGGCACAGATACGCAGTATTTT. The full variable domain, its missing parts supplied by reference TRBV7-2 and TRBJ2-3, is GAGVSQSPSNKVTEKGKDVELRCDPISGHTALYWYRQSLGQGLEFLIYFQGNSAPDKSGLPSDRFSAERTGGSVSTLTIQRTQQEDSAVYLCASSSRAGGTDTQYFGPGTRLTVL.

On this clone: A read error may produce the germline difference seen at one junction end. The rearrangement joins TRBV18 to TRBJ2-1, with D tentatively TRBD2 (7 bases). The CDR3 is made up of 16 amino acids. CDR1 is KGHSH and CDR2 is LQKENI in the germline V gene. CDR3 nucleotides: TGTGCCAGCTCTCCACCTAACGGGGGGCTCAACAATGAGCAGTTCTTC. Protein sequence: CASSPPNGGLNNEQFF.